This T cell receptor beta chain derives from a study of shared clonotypes between healthy human individuals. Across the whole study: A few men and a couple of women, aged 18 to 49, were donors.

Germline values: CDR1 SQVTM, CDR2 ANQGSEA. This CDR3 contains 13 residues. V was clipped by 3 bases and J by 4 bases, with 12 bases between them. Only a few counts were recorded for this clone. Donors were Caucasian adults residing in Nashville, Tennessee, USA. Sequencing used immunoSEQ multiplex PCR; TCRdb keeps in-frame clones, though not all of them. This repertoire shows around 700,000 clones, approximately 79% found once; its top ten account for about 1.7%. This sequence originates from a woman in her 30s in good health. J is TRBJ2-5 and V is TRBV29-1; D not certain. Sample: memory CD4+ T cells sorted from blood. Regarding subset: CD45RA-negative fraction. CDR3 in amino acids: CSVEESLGETQYF. For the CDR3, the DNA is TGCAGCGTTGAGGAGAGTCTGGGAGAGACCCAGTACTTC.